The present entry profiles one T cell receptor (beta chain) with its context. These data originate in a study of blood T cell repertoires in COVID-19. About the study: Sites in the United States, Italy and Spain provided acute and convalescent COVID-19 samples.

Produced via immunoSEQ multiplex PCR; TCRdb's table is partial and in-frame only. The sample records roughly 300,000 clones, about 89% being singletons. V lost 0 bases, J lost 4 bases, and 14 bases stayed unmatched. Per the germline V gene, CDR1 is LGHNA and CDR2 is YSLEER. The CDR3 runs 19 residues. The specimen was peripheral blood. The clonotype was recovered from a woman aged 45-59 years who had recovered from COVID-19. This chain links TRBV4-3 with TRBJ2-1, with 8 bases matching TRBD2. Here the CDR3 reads CASSQDSAGGLDPYNEQFF. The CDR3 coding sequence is TGCGCCAGCAGCCAAGATTCCGCGGGAGGCCTTGATCCTTACAATGAGCAGTTCTTC.